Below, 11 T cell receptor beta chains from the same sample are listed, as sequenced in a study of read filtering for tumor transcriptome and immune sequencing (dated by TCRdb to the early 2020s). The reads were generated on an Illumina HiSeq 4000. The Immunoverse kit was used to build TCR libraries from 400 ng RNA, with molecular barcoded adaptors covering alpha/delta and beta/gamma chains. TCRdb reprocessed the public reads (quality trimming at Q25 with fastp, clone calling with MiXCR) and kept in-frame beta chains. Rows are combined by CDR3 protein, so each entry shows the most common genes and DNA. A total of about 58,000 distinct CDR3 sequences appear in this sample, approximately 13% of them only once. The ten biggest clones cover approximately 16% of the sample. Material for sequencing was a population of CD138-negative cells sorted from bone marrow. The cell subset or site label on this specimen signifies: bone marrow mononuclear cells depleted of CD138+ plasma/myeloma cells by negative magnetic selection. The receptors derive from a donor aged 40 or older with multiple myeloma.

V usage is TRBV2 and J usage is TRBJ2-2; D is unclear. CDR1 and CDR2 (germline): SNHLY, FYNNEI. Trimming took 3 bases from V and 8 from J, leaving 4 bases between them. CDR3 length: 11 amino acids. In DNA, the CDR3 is TGTGCCAGCAGTGACTCAGGGGAGCTGTTTTTT. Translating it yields CASSDSGELFF.

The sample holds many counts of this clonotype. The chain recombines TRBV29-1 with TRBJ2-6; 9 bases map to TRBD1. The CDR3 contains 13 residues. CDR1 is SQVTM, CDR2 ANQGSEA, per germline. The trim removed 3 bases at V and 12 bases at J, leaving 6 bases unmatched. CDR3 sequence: CSVDLGQGTVLTF. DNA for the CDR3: TGCAGCGTTGATTTGGGACAGGGAACCGTCCTGACTTTC. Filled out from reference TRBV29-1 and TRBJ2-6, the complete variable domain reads SAVISQKPSRDICQRGTSLTIQCQVDSQVTMMFWYRQQPGQSLTLIATANQGSEATYESGFVIDKFPISRPNLTFSTLTVSNMSPEDSSIYLCSVDLGQGTVLTFGAGSRLTVL.

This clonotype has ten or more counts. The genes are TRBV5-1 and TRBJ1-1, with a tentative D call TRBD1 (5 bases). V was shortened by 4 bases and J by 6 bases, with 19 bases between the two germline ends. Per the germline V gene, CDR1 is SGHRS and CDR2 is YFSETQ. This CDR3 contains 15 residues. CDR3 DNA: TGCGCCAGCAGCCCGGTCGGGGGAGCGGGGCCTGAAGCTTTCTTT. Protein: CASSPVGGAGPEAFF.

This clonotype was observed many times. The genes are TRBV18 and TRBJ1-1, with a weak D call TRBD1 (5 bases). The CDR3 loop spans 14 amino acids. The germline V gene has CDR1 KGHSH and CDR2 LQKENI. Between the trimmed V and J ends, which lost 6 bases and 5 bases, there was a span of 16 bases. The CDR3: CASSPETWGTEAFF. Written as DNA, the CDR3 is TGTGCCAGCTCCCCAGAGACATGGGGGACTGAAGCTTTCTTT.

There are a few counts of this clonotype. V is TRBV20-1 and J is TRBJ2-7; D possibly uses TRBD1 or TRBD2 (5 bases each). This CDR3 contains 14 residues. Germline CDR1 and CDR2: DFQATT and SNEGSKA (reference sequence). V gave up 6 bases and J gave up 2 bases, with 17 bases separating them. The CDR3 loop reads CSAKRGEGTYEQYF. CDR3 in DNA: TGCAGTGCCAAAAGGGGTGAGGGTACCTACGAGCAGTACTTC.

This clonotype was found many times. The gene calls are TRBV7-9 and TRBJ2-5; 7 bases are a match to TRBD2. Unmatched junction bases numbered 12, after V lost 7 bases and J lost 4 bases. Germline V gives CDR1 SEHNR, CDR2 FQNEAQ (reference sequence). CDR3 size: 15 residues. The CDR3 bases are TGTGCCAGCAACCAGCGGGAAAGCGGCCGAGAGACCCAGTACTTC. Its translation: CASNQRESGRETQYF.

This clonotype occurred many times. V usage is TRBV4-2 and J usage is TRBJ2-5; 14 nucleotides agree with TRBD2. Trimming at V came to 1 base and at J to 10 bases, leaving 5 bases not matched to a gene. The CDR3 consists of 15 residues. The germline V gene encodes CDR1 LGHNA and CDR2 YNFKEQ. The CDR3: CASSQVGTSGGNQYF. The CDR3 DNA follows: TGTGCCAGCAGCCAAGTGGGGACTAGCGGGGGAAACCAGTACTTC.

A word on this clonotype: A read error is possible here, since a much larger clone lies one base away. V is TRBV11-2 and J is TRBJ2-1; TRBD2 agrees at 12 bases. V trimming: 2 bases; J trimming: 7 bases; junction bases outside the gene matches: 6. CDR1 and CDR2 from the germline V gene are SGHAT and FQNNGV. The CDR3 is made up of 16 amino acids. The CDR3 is CASSLFLAGGFNEQFF. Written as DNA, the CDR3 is TGTGCCAGCAGCTTATTCCTAGCGGGGGGGTTTAATGAGCAGTTCTTC.

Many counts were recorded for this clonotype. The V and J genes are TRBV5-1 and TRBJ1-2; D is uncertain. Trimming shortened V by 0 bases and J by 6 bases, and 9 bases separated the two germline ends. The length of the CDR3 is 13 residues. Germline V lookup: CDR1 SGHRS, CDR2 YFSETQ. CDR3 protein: CASSLESPDGYTF. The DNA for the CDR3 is TGCGCCAGCAGCTTGGAATCTCCAGATGGCTACACCTTC.

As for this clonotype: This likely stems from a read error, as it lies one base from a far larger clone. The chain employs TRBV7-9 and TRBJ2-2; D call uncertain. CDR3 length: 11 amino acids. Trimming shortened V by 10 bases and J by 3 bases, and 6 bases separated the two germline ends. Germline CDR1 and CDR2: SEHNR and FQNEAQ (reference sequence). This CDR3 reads CANEDTGELFF. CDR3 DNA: TGTGCCAACGAGGACACCGGGGAGCTGTTTTTT. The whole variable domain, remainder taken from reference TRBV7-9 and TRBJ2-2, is DTGVSQNPRHKITKRGQNVTFRCDPISEHNRLYWYRQTLGQGPEFLTYFQNEAQLEKSRLLSDRFSAERPKGSFSTLEIQRTEQGDSAMYLCANEDTGELFFGEGSRLTVL.

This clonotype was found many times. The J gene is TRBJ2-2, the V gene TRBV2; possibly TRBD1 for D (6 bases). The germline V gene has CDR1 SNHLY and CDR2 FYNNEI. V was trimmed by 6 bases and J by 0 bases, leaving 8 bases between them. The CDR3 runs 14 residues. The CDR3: CASRQGPNTGELFF. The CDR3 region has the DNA TGTGCCAGCAGACAGGGCCCGAACACCGGGGAGCTGTTTTTT.